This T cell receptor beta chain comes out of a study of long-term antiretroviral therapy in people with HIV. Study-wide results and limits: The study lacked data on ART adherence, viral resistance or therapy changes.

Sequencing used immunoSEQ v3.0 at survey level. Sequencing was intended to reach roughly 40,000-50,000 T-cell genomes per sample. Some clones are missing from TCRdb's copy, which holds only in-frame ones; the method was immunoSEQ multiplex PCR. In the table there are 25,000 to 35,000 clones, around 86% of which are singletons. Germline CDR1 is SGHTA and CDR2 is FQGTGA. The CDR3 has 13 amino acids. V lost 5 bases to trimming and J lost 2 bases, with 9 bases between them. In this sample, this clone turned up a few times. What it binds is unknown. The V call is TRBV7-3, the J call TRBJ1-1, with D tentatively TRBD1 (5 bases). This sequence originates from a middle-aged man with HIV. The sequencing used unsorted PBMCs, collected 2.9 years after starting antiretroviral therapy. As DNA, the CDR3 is TGTGCCAGCAGCATAGGACAAAACACTGAAGCTTTCTTT. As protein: CASSIGQNTEAFF.